This entry features one T cell receptor beta chain sequence. Which antigen it targets is not known. Qualities for individual bases were not recorded, and no much larger clone is one base off. Receptor libraries were prepared by 5' RACE. The data were produced on a NextSeq 500. To correct for sequencing error and PCR bias, the TCR library protocol tagged individual cDNA molecules with unique molecular identifiers. Sequencing covered both TCR alpha and beta chains, and within each sample the abundances of alpha and beta sequences were tightly co-correlated. On the authors' methods: Decombinator V4 was used to annotate TCR sequences for V gene, J gene and CDR3. TCRs were defined as expanded if a significant change between any two time points was detected under a Poisson model with p below 0.0001. TCR abundances were normalised to the total number of TCRs sequenced per sample and expressed as counts per million. TRAV1-2 paired with TRAJ12, TRAJ20 or TRAJ33 defined MAIT TCRs, while TRAV10 paired with TRAJ18 defined iNKT TCRs. VDJdb, accessed on 1 November 2021, was searched for TCRs annotated for CMV, EBV and SARS-CoV-2, and TCRs annotated for more than one antigen were excluded. In-frame beta chains were kept once TCRdb had trimmed the public reads at Q25 with fastp and called clones with MiXCR. Each entry is one CDR3 protein sequence, shown with its most common DNA and genes. Clone size and V and J calls follow TCRdb, not the original study. This sample holds under 60,000 distinct CDR3 sequences; 10% were observed only once. The top ten clones comprise approximately 4.1% of the sample.

The study was a case-control design nested within a healthcare worker cohort in London, UK, with weekly nasopharyngeal swab PCR tests and blood sampling. Healthcare workers were enrolled in the week of the UK lockdown, from 23 to 31 March 2020, and were followed every week for up to roughly 16 weeks. The data stem from a study of early T cells in non-severe SARS-CoV-2 infection (dated by TCRdb to 2020 to 2023). Background for the entire study: Because TCR sequencing relied on bulk RNA taken from unsorted whole blood, pairing of alpha and beta chains was not possible.

Study-level results and caveats: VDJdb matching was skewed toward anti-spike CD8 responses and likely underestimated virus-specific expansions by missing private and CD4 specificities.

The CDR3 has 13 amino acids, counting the end cysteine and phenylalanine. The entry retains the CDR3 DNA only, 39 bases that are in frame from base 1. Reading the germline V gene gives CDR1 KGHSH and CDR2 LQKENI. Clipping removes 3 bases from V and 3 bases from J, with 1 as the unmatched junction base count. The sequence was obtained from an adult who was a healthcare worker with PCR-confirmed SARS-CoV-2 infection or an uninfected control (not recorded which). The V and J genes are TRBV18 and TRBJ2-5; 7 junctional bases match TRBD1. The sample taken for sequencing was whole blood. The base sequence is TGTGCCAGCTCACCTACAGGGGAAGAGACCCAGTACTTC. The translation is CASSPTGEETQYF.